The 12 T cell receptor beta chains listed next were all sequenced from one sample in a study of graft-versus-host responses after intestinal transplantation. The data were produced by immunoSEQ multiplex PCR, yet TCRdb's version contains in-frame clones alone and is incomplete. The sample shows about 120,000 clones, 85% to 95% of them seen only once. For these receptors, no antigen is known. Sample: unstimulated CD8+ T cells sorted from spleen or lymph node cells, taken before intestinal transplant. These receptors were collected from a human donor who received an intestinal transplant.

The gene calls are TRBV7-2 and TRBJ2-1, with 10 bases lining up with TRBD2. V was clipped by 3 bases and J by 5 bases; unmatched bases: 7. Germline loops: CDR1 SGHTA, CDR2 FQGNSA. The CDR3 has 16 amino acids. In nucleotides, the CDR3 is TGTGCCAGCAGCTTTCTAGCGGGAGCTTGGGACAATGAGCAGTTCTTC. It yields the protein CASSFLAGAWDNEQFF.

The chain links TRBV19 to TRBJ1-1, with 8 bases that match TRBD1. Germline CDR1 LNHDA, CDR2 SQIVND (reference sequence). Trimming cost V 6 bases and J 5 bases; bases outside gene matches: 11. This CDR3 has 15 amino acids. DNA for the CDR3: TGTGCCAGTAGGACCCTCTTGGACAGGGAGACTGAAGCTTTCTTT. Encoded protein: CASRTLLDRETEAFF.

The chain joins TRBV30 to TRBJ1-2; no firm D call. Germline V gene data show CDR1 as GTSNPN and CDR2 as SVGIG (reference sequence). The CDR3 length is 12 residues. V shed 0 bases and J shed 8 bases, with 10 bases lying between them. The chain's CDR3 is CAWSVQNPGYTF. The CDR3 DNA reads TGTGCCTGGAGTGTCCAGAATCCCGGCTACACCTTC.

The chain couples TRBV15 to TRBJ1-2; tentatively, D is TRBD1 (5 bases). This CDR3 contains 15 residues. Looked up from germline, CDR1 is LNHNV and CDR2 is YYDKDF (reference sequence). V was pared by 3 bases and J by 6 bases, with 17 bases between. The CDR3 nucleotides are TGTGCCACCAGCAGTCGCGGGGGGTCGGATAATGGCTACACCTTC. Translation gives CATSSRGGSDNGYTF.

The CDR3 sequence: CASSSPGPYNEQFF. In DNA, the CDR3 is TGTGCCAGCAGTTCTCCGGGTCCCTACAATGAGCAGTTCTTC. The chain recombines TRBV6-5 with TRBJ2-1; no definite D call. Trimming took off 4 bases at V and 2 bases at J, with 9 bases between the two ends. The CDR3 sequence is 14 residues long. CDR1 MNHEY and CDR2 SVGAGI come from the germline V gene.

The rearrangement joins TRBV6-5 to TRBJ2-5, with D unclear. V was shortened by 6 bases and J by 2 bases, with 13 bases between the two germline ends. The CDR3 runs to 14 residues. Germline V gene lookup returns CDR1 MNHEY and CDR2 SVGAGI. CDR3 nucleotides: TGTGCCAGCAGCCTCGGACGGCTACAAGAGACCCAGTACTTC. Its translation is CASSLGRLQETQYF.

This chain uses TRBV4-1 with TRBJ1-3; D remains unclear. V lost 1 base, J lost 0 bases, and 4 bases lay in between. The CDR3 has 14 amino acids. The V gene's germline CDR1 is MGHRA and CDR2 YSYEKL. CDR3 in amino acids: CASSQVYSGNTIYF. CDR3 in DNA: TGCGCCAGCAGCCAAGTGTACTCTGGAAACACCATATATTTT.

There are a few counts of this clone. This chain connects TRBV18 to TRBJ1-3, with 8 bases matching TRBD1. V gave up 0 bases and J gave up 4 bases; unmatched junction bases: 2. There are 15 residues in the CDR3. The germline V gene encodes CDR1 KGHSH and CDR2 LQKENI. The CDR3 sequence is CASSPPRTGGNTIYF. The CDR3 DNA is TGTGCCAGCTCACCACCGAGGACAGGGGGAAACACCATATATTTT.

The rearrangement uses TRBV10-3 and TRBJ1-2, with TRBD1 matching over 7 bases. Per germline, CDR1 ENHRY and CDR2 SYGVKD. CDR3 size: 16 residues. Trimming at V came to 0 bases and at J to 5 bases, leaving 9 bases not matched to a gene. CDR3 sequence (DNA): TGTGCCATCAGTGAGTCTGCAGGGGGAGGGTATTATGGCTACACCTTC. Translated: CAISESAGGGYYGYTF.

The V and J genes are TRBV28 and TRBJ2-5; TRBD1 matches at 10 bases. The V gene end was trimmed by 6 bases and the J gene end by 5 bases; junction bases not matched to a gene: 6. The CDR3 runs 14 residues. CDR1 is MDHEN and CDR2 is SYDVKM in the germline V gene. The CDR3 loop reads CASSSGQGRETQYF. In DNA form, the CDR3 reads TGTGCCAGCAGCTCGGGACAGGGGAGGGAGACCCAGTACTTC.

This sequence joins TRBV9 and TRBJ1-2; TRBD1 is a possible D gene (5 bases). The CDR3 contains 14 residues. Germline values: CDR1 SGDLS, CDR2 YYNGEE. The V gene lost 0 bases and the J gene lost 8 bases, with 14 bases spanning the gap. CDR3 in amino acids: CASSVEGVGAGYTF. Here the CDR3 DNA reads TGTGCCAGCAGCGTAGAAGGAGTAGGGGCGGGCTACACCTTC.

The chain employs TRBV14 and TRBJ2-7; TRBD1 matches 7 bases. The CDR3 totals 15 residues. V dropped 0 bases and J dropped 3; count of bases not matched to a gene: 5. In germline, CDR1 is SGHDN, CDR2 FVKESK. The CDR3 protein is CASSQDLNRGYEQYF. The CDR3 nucleotides are TGTGCCAGCAGCCAAGATCTTAACAGGGGCTACGAGCAGTACTTC.